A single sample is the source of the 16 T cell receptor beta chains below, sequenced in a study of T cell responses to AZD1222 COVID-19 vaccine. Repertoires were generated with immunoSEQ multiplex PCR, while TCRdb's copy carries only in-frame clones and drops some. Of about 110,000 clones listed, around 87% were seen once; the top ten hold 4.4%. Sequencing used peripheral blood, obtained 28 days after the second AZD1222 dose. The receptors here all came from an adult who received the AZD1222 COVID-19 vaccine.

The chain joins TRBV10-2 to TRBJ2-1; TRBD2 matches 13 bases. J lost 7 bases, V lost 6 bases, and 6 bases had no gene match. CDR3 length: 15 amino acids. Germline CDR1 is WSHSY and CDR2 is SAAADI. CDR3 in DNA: TGCGCCAGCAGAGAACTAGCGGGGGGGCGTAATGAGCAGTTCTTC. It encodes CASRELAGGRNEQFF.

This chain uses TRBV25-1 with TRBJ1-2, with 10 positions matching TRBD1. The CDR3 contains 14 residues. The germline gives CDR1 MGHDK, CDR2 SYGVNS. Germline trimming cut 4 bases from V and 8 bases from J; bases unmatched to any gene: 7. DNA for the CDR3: TGTGCCAGCAGTGCGACCGGGACAGGGGTCGGCTACACCTTC. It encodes CASSATGTGVGYTF.

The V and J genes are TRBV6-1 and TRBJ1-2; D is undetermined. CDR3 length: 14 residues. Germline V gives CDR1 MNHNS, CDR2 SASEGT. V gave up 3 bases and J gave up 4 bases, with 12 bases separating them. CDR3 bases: TGTGCCAGCAGTGATGCAGTCTCGGGCTATGGCTACACCTTC. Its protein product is CASSDAVSGYGYTF.

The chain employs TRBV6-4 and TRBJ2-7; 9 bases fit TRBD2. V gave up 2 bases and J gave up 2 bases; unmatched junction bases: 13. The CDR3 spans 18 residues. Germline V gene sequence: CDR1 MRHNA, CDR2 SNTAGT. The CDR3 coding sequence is TGTGCCAGCAGTGACGGTCGGCTAGCGGGAAAAACAGCCTACGAGCAGTACTTC. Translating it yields CASSDGRLAGKTAYEQYF.

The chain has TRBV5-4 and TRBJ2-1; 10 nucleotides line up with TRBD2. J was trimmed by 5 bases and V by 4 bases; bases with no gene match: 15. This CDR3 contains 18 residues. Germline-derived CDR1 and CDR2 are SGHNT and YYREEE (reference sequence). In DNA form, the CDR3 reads TGTGCCAGCAGCCGTAACTTAGCGGGGGGCCCCCGGGACAATGAGCAGTTCTTC. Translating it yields CASSRNLAGGPRDNEQFF.

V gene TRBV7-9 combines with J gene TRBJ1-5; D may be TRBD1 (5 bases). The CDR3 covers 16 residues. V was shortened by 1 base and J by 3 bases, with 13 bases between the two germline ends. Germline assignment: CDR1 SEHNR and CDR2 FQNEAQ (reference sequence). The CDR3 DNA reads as TGTGCCAGCAGCTTAGAGTCGACAGCTTACAATCAGCCCCAGCATTTT. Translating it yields CASSLESTAYNQPQHF.

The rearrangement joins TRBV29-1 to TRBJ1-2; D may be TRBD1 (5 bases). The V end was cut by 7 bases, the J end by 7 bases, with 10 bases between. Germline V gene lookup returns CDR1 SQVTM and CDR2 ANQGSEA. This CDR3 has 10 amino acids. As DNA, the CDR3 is TGCAGCGCCTGGCAGGGTGGCTACACCTTC. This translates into CSAWQGGYTF.

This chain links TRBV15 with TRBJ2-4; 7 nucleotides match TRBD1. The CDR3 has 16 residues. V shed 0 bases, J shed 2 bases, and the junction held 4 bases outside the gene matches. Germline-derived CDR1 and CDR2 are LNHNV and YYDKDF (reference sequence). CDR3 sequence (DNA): TGTGCCACCAGCAGAGATCGAGGGGGCTCCAAAAACATTCAGTACTTC. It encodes CATSRDRGGSKNIQYF.

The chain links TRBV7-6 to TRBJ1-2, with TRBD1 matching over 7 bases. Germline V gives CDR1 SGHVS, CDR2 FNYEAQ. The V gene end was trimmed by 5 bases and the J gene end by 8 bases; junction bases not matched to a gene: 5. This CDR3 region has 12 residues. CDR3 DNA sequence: TGTGCCAGCAGCCCTCGACAGGGCGGCTACACCTTC. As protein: CASSPRQGGYTF.

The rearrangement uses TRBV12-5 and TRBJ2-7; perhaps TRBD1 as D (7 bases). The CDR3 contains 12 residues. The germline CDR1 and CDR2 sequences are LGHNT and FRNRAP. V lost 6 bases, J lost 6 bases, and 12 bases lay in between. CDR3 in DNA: TGTGCTAGTGGAACTCAGGGGGGCGAGCAGTACTTC. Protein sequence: CASGTQGGEQYF. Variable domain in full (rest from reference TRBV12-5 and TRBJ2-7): DARVTQTPRHKVTEMGQEVTMRCQPILGHNTVFWYRQTMMQGLELLAYFRNRAPLDDSGMPKDRFSAEMPDATLATLKIQPSEPRDSAVYFCASGTQGGEQYFGPGTRLTVT.

The CDR3 sequence is CASSLEGWTEAFF. CDR3 DNA sequence: TGCGCCAGCAGCTTAGAGGGGTGGACTGAAGCTTTCTTT. The V and J genes are TRBV5-1 and TRBJ1-1, with D perhaps TRBD1 (5 bases). Trimming removed 2 bases from V and 5 bases from J, with 10 bases in between. Germline V gene data show CDR1 as SGHRS and CDR2 as YFSETQ. This CDR3 spans 13 amino acids.

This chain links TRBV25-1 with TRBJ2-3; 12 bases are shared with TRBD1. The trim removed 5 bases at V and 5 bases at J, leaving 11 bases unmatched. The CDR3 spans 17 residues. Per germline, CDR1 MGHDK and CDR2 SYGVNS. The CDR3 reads CASSPLPGQGAKDTQYF. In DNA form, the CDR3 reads TGTGCCAGCAGTCCTCTTCCGGGACAGGGGGCCAAAGATACGCAGTATTTT.

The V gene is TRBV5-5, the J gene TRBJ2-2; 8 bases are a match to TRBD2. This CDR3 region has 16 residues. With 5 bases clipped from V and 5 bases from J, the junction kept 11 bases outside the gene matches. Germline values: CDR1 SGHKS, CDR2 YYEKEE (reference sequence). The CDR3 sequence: CASRRERGPGTGELFF. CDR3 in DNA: TGTGCCAGCAGGCGCGAGCGGGGGCCTGGGACCGGGGAGCTGTTTTTT.

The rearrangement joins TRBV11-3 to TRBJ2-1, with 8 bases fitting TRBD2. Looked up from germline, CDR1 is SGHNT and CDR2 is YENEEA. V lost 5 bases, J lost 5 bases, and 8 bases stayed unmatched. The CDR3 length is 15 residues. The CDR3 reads CASSRSGGVNNEQFF. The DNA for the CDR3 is TGTGCCAGCAGCAGGTCGGGGGGGGTCAACAATGAGCAGTTCTTC.

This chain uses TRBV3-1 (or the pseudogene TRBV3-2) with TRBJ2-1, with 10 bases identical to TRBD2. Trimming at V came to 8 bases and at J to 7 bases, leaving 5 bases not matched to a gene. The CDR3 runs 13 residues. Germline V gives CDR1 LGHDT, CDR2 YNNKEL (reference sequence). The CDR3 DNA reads TGTGCCAGCCTCCGAGCGGGGGGGAATGAGCAGTTCTTC. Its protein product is CASLRAGGNEQFF.

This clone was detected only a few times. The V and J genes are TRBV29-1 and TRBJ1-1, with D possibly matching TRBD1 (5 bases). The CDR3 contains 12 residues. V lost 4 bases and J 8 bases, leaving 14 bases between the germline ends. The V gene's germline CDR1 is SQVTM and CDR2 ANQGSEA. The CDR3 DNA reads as TGCAGCGTTGCCGGGACGGTAGACGAAGCTTTCTTT. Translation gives CSVAGTVDEAFF.